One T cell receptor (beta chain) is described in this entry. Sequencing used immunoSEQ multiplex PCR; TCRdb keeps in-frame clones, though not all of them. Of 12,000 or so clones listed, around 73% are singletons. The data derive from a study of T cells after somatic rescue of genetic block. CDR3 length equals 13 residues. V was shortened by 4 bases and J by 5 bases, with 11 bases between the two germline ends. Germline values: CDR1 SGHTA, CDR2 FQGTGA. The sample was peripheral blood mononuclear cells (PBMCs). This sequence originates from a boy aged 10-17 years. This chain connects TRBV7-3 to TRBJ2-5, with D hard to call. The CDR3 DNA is TGTGCCAGCAGCTCCCGGAGAGGCGAGACCCAGTACTTC. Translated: CASSSRRGETQYF.